Listed below are T cell receptor beta chains from one sample, sequenced in a study of blood T cell repertoires in COVID-19. Only in-frame clones appear in the TCRdb table, and some are missing; sequencing was by immunoSEQ multiplex PCR. The data show fewer than 85,000 clones, about three quarters seen once. The sequencing sample was made of peripheral blood. The receptors come from a woman in her 70s with acute or convalescent COVID-19. CDR3s include the opening cysteine and the closing phenylalanine or tryptophan. Fields, in order: J gene, V gene, clone size, D gene, CDR3 length, CDR3 protein, CDR3 DNA. The D gene is left open where the match is weak. Expanded clones get a size class; other rows say once, few or many, or leave the size out.

J gene: TRBJ2-6
V gene: TRBV19
clone size: -
D gene: TRBD1
CDR3 length: 21
CDR3 protein: CASSIAIRRQGSSSGANVLTF
CDR3 DNA: TGTGCCAGTAGTATAGCAATTAGGAGACAGGGCTCCTCCTCTGGGGCCAACGTCCTGACTTTC

J gene: TRBJ1-5
V gene: TRBV6-6
clone size: -
D gene: -
CDR3 length: 15
CDR3 protein: CASSSGGRNNQPQHF
CDR3 DNA: TGTGCCAGCAGTTCCGGGGGGAGAAACAATCAGCCCCAGCATTTT

J gene: TRBJ1-1
V gene: TRBV29-1
clone size: few
D gene: -
CDR3 length: 13
CDR3 protein: CSVERQVVTEAFF
CDR3 DNA: TGCAGCGTTGAAAGACAGGTTGTCACTGAAGCTTTCTTT

J gene: TRBJ2-1
V gene: TRBV27
clone size: -
D gene: TRBD2
CDR3 length: 17
CDR3 protein: CASSLYRSGGKYNEQFF
CDR3 DNA: TGTGCCAGCAGTTTATATCGCAGCGGGGGAAAATACAATGAGCAGTTCTTC

J gene: TRBJ2-7
V gene: TRBV14
clone size: -
D gene: -
CDR3 length: 14
CDR3 protein: CASSQGLLRGEQYF
CDR3 DNA: TGTGCCAGCAGCCAAGGGCTCCTCCGGGGTGAGCAGTACTTC

J gene: TRBJ2-5
V gene: TRBV7-9
clone size: -
D gene: TRBD2
CDR3 length: 15
CDR3 protein: CASSFPTSGDETQYF
CDR3 DNA: TGTGCCAGCAGCTTCCCGACTAGCGGCGATGAGACCCAGTACTTC

J gene: TRBJ1-1
V gene: TRBV11-3
clone size: few
D gene: -
CDR3 length: 16
CDR3 protein: CASSFGRGARLTEAFF
CDR3 DNA: TGTGCCAGCAGCTTTGGGCGGGGGGCGAGGCTGACTGAAGCTTTCTTT

J gene: TRBJ2-6
V gene: TRBV19
clone size: -
D gene: -
CDR3 length: 20
CDR3 protein: CASTPVGQGGFLSGANVLTF
CDR3 DNA: TGTGCCAGTACCCCCGTCGGGCAGGGCGGCTTTCTCTCTGGGGCCAACGTCCTGACTTTC

J gene: TRBJ2-1
V gene: TRBV4-2
clone size: few
D gene: -
CDR3 length: 13
CDR3 protein: CASSQDTNNEQFF
CDR3 DNA: TGTGCCAGCAGCCAAGATACAAACAATGAGCAGTTCTTC

J gene: TRBJ2-2
V gene: TRBV6-6
clone size: -
D gene: -
CDR3 length: 14
CDR3 protein: CASSYIGDTGELFF
CDR3 DNA: TGTGCCAGCAGTTACATTGGAGACACCGGGGAGCTGTTTTTT

J gene: TRBJ2-5
V gene: TRBV7-2
clone size: -
D gene: TRBD2
CDR3 length: 15
CDR3 protein: CASLRAGVMGETQYF
CDR3 DNA: TGTGCCTCCCTGAGGGCGGGAGTAATGGGAGAGACCCAGTACTTC

J gene: TRBJ2-7
V gene: TRBV10-3
clone size: -
D gene: TRBD1
CDR3 length: 14
CDR3 protein: CAISTDRGSYEQYF
CDR3 DNA: TGTGCCATCAGTACAGACAGGGGAAGCTACGAGCAGTACTTC

J gene: TRBJ2-5
V gene: TRBV7-7
clone size: few
D gene: -
CDR3 length: 14
CDR3 protein: CASSSPGEGETQYF
CDR3 DNA: TGTGCCAGCAGCTCGCCAGGGGAGGGAGAGACCCAGTACTTC

J gene: TRBJ2-1
V gene: TRBV6-6
clone size: -
D gene: -
CDR3 length: 15
CDR3 protein: CASSYTVSGSNEQFF
CDR3 DNA: TGTGCCAGCAGTTACACGGTATCCGGGAGCAATGAGCAGTTCTTC

J gene: TRBJ2-1
V gene: TRBV6-1
clone size: -
D gene: TRBD1
CDR3 length: 16
CDR3 protein: CASSASGTGLNNEQFF
CDR3 DNA: TGTGCCAGCAGTGCATCCGGGACAGGGCTGAACAATGAGCAGTTCTTC

J gene: TRBJ2-4
V gene: TRBV5-8
clone size: -
D gene: TRBD1
CDR3 length: 14
CDR3 protein: CASSLGTGGNIQYF
CDR3 DNA: TGTGCCAGCAGCTTGGGGACAGGGGGAAACATTCAGTACTTC

J gene: TRBJ2-2
V gene: TRBV6-5
clone size: -
D gene: TRBD1
CDR3 length: 15
CDR3 protein: CASSYRDRGTGELFF
CDR3 DNA: TGTGCCAGCAGCTACCGGGACAGGGGGACCGGGGAGCTGTTTTTT

J gene: TRBJ2-6
V gene: TRBV5-1
clone size: -
D gene: TRBD1
CDR3 length: 15
CDR3 protein: CASTPGGSGANVLTF
CDR3 DNA: TGCGCCAGCACCCCAGGGGGAAGTGGGGCCAACGTCCTGACTTTC

J gene: TRBJ1-6
V gene: TRBV11-2
clone size: -
D gene: -
CDR3 length: 14
CDR3 protein: CASSLEQDPSPLHF
CDR3 DNA: TGTGCCAGCAGCTTAGAACAGGATCCTTCACCCCTCCACTTT

J gene: TRBJ1-6
V gene: TRBV19
clone size: -
D gene: -
CDR3 length: 15
CDR3 protein: CASSIFPGLNSPLHF
CDR3 DNA: TGTGCCAGTAGTATCTTTCCAGGGCTTAATTCACCCCTCCACTTT

J gene: TRBJ1-2
V gene: TRBV5-1
clone size: -
D gene: -
CDR3 length: 15
CDR3 protein: CASSSRAARRSGYTF
CDR3 DNA: TGCGCCAGCAGCTCCAGGGCAGCCCGGCGAAGTGGCTACACCTTC

J gene: TRBJ2-3
V gene: TRBV3-1/TRBV3-2
clone size: -
D gene: TRBD2
CDR3 length: 13
CDR3 protein: CASSQLAGVAQYF
CDR3 DNA: TGTGCCAGCAGCCAACTAGCGGGAGTTGCGCAGTATTTT

J gene: TRBJ1-3
V gene: TRBV28
clone size: -
D gene: TRBD1
CDR3 length: 15
CDR3 protein: CASSGLGQGGNTIYF
CDR3 DNA: TGTGCCAGCAGTGGGCTGGGACAGGGGGGAAACACCATATATTTT

J gene: TRBJ2-7
V gene: TRBV3-1/TRBV3-2
clone size: -
D gene: -
CDR3 length: 17
CDR3 protein: CASSQDSPGLPPYEQYF
CDR3 DNA: TGTGCCAGCAGCCAAGATTCTCCGGGACTCCCCCCCTACGAGCAGTACTTC

J gene: TRBJ1-2
V gene: TRBV6-5
clone size: -
D gene: -
CDR3 length: 13
CDR3 protein: CASSYSFLYGYTF
CDR3 DNA: TGTGCCAGCAGTTACTCCTTTCTTTATGGCTACACCTTC

J gene: TRBJ1-2
V gene: TRBV6-1
clone size: -
D gene: -
CDR3 length: 13
CDR3 protein: CASSEGAHYGYTF
CDR3 DNA: TGTGCCAGCAGTGAAGGGGCCCACTATGGCTACACCTTC

J gene: TRBJ2-1
V gene: TRBV6-6
clone size: -
D gene: TRBD2
CDR3 length: 15
CDR3 protein: CASIAGDRSYNEQFF
CDR3 DNA: TGTGCCTCAATAGCGGGGGACCGATCCTACAATGAGCAGTTCTTC

J gene: TRBJ1-2
V gene: TRBV20-1
clone size: -
D gene: -
CDR3 length: 11
CDR3 protein: CSASAAYGYTF
CDR3 DNA: TGCAGTGCTAGCGCGGCTTATGGCTACACCTTC

J gene: TRBJ1-3
V gene: TRBV5-1
clone size: -
D gene: -
CDR3 length: 16
CDR3 protein: CASSLGTVRSGNTIYF
CDR3 DNA: TGCGCCAGCAGCTTGGGGACAGTTAGATCTGGAAACACCATATATTTT

J gene: TRBJ1-3
V gene: TRBV6-5
clone size: -
D gene: -
CDR3 length: 13
CDR3 protein: CASTQAGSNTIYF
CDR3 DNA: TGTGCCAGCACTCAGGCAGGTTCCAACACCATATATTTT

J gene: TRBJ1-5
V gene: TRBV29-1
clone size: -
D gene: TRBD1
CDR3 length: 14
CDR3 protein: CSVRDRGFGQPQHF
CDR3 DNA: TGCAGCGTGCGGGACAGGGGATTCGGTCAGCCCCAGCATTTT

J gene: TRBJ2-5
V gene: TRBV2
clone size: -
D gene: -
CDR3 length: 14
CDR3 protein: CASSEDQITKTQYF
CDR3 DNA: TGTGCCAGCAGTGAAGACCAGATCACGAAGACCCAGTACTTC

J gene: TRBJ2-4
V gene: TRBV27
clone size: -
D gene: TRBD2
CDR3 length: 13
CDR3 protein: CASSRDYKNIQYF
CDR3 DNA: TGTGCCAGCAGTCGGGACTATAAAAACATTCAGTACTTC

J gene: TRBJ2-7
V gene: TRBV19
clone size: -
D gene: -
CDR3 length: 14
CDR3 protein: CASSIQAGSYEQYF
CDR3 DNA: TGTGCCAGTAGTATTCAAGCCGGCTCCTACGAGCAGTACTTC

J gene: TRBJ2-3
V gene: TRBV7-6
clone size: -
D gene: TRBD2
CDR3 length: 16
CDR3 protein: CASSLGAAGGTDTQYF
CDR3 DNA: TGTGCCAGCAGCTTAGGAGCAGCGGGGGGCACAGATACGCAGTATTTT

J gene: TRBJ1-1
V gene: TRBV5-1
clone size: -
D gene: -
CDR3 length: 15
CDR3 protein: CASSKSGVGNTEAFF
CDR3 DNA: TGCGCCAGCAGCAAATCAGGGGTCGGGAACACTGAAGCTTTCTTT

J gene: TRBJ1-1
V gene: TRBV19
clone size: -
D gene: -
CDR3 length: 13
CDR3 protein: CASREVGNTEAFF
CDR3 DNA: TGTGCCAGTAGGGAGGTGGGGAACACTGAAGCTTTCTTT

J gene: TRBJ2-1
V gene: TRBV5-1
clone size: -
D gene: -
CDR3 length: 16
CDR3 protein: CASSLLGLSSYNEQFF
CDR3 DNA: TGCGCCAGCAGCTTGTTGGGCCTGAGCTCCTACAATGAGCAGTTCTTC

J gene: TRBJ2-2
V gene: TRBV10-2
clone size: -
D gene: TRBD1
CDR3 length: 15
CDR3 protein: CASKRQGGDTGELFF
CDR3 DNA: TGCGCCAGCAAGCGACAGGGTGGGGACACCGGGGAGCTGTTTTTT

J gene: TRBJ1-2
V gene: TRBV18
clone size: -
D gene: TRBD1
CDR3 length: 16
CDR3 protein: CASWDPADRGDYGYTF
CDR3 DNA: TGTGCCAGCTGGGACCCCGCGGACAGGGGGGACTATGGCTACACCTTC

J gene: TRBJ1-2
V gene: TRBV30
clone size: -
D gene: -
CDR3 length: 12
CDR3 protein: CAWTRSRDGYTF
CDR3 DNA: TGTGCCTGGACTCGGTCCAGGGATGGCTACACCTTC

J gene: TRBJ1-4
V gene: TRBV6-5
clone size: -
D gene: -
CDR3 length: 13
CDR3 protein: CASSSTVNEKLFF
CDR3 DNA: TGTGCCAGCAGTTCGACAGTTAATGAAAAACTGTTTTTT

J gene: TRBJ1-2
V gene: TRBV3-1/TRBV3-2
clone size: -
D gene: TRBD1
CDR3 length: 15
CDR3 protein: CASSPRQGALYGYTF
CDR3 DNA: TGTGCCAGCAGCCCAAGACAGGGGGCTCTCTATGGCTACACCTTC

J gene: TRBJ2-7
V gene: TRBV7-2
clone size: -
D gene: -
CDR3 length: 13
CDR3 protein: CASSVTTLDEQYF
CDR3 DNA: TGTGCCAGCAGCGTGACTACCCTCGACGAGCAGTACTTC

J gene: TRBJ2-7
V gene: TRBV4-2
clone size: many
D gene: TRBD2
CDR3 length: 15
CDR3 protein: CASSQDHSGVYEQYF
CDR3 DNA: TGTGCCAGCAGCCAAGATCACAGCGGGGTCTACGAGCAGTACTTC

J gene: TRBJ2-3
V gene: TRBV5-8
clone size: -
D gene: TRBD2
CDR3 length: 15
CDR3 protein: CASSFGRGGRDTQYF
CDR3 DNA: TGTGCCAGCAGCTTTGGACGGGGGGGGAGAGATACGCAGTATTTT

J gene: TRBJ2-7
V gene: TRBV30
clone size: -
D gene: -
CDR3 length: 15
CDR3 protein: CAWSPPGHRTYEQYF
CDR3 DNA: TGTGCCTGGAGCCCACCGGGACACCGCACCTACGAGCAGTACTTC

J gene: TRBJ2-3
V gene: TRBV12-5
clone size: once
D gene: -
CDR3 length: 14
CDR3 protein: CASGLVMRRDTQYF
CDR3 DNA: TGTGCTAGTGGTTTGGTAATGAGGAGGGATACGCAGTATTTT

J gene: TRBJ1-1
V gene: TRBV6-5
clone size: -
D gene: TRBD1
CDR3 length: 14
CDR3 protein: CASSQDRVVTEAFF
CDR3 DNA: TGTGCCAGCAGCCAGGACAGGGTGGTCACTGAAGCTTTCTTT

J gene: TRBJ2-7
V gene: TRBV7-9
clone size: -
D gene: -
CDR3 length: 13
CDR3 protein: CASRPSPAYEQYF
CDR3 DNA: TGTGCCAGCAGGCCAAGTCCAGCCTACGAGCAGTACTTC

J gene: TRBJ2-7
V gene: TRBV6-5
clone size: -
D gene: -
CDR3 length: 11
CDR3 protein: CAVRGAYEQYF
CDR3 DNA: TGTGCCGTCAGGGGTGCCTACGAGCAGTACTTC

J gene: TRBJ2-2
V gene: TRBV6-5
clone size: -
D gene: TRBD1
CDR3 length: 14
CDR3 protein: CASSWTGDTGELFF
CDR3 DNA: TGTGCCAGCAGTTGGACAGGGGACACCGGGGAGCTGTTTTTT

J gene: TRBJ1-2
V gene: TRBV28
clone size: -
D gene: TRBD1
CDR3 length: 14
CDR3 protein: CASSLDRKVYGYTF
CDR3 DNA: TGTGCCAGCAGCCTGGACAGGAAGGTGTATGGCTACACCTTC

J gene: TRBJ2-1
V gene: TRBV2
clone size: -
D gene: -
CDR3 length: 12
CDR3 protein: CASSVSYNEQFF
CDR3 DNA: TGTGCCAGCAGTGTATCCTACAATGAGCAGTTCTTC

J gene: TRBJ2-3
V gene: TRBV11-2
clone size: -
D gene: TRBD2
CDR3 length: 15
CDR3 protein: CASSSSGDSTDTQYF
CDR3 DNA: TGTGCCAGCAGCTCGAGCGGGGATAGCACAGATACGCAGTATTTT

J gene: TRBJ2-7
V gene: TRBV20-1
clone size: -
D gene: -
CDR3 length: 16
CDR3 protein: CSASSEIGGGHREQYF
CDR3 DNA: TGCAGTGCTAGTAGTGAAATTGGGGGGGGCCATCGCGAGCAGTACTTC

J gene: TRBJ2-1
V gene: TRBV5-1
clone size: few
D gene: -
CDR3 length: 15
CDR3 protein: CASSLSLQTYNEQFF
CDR3 DNA: TGCGCCAGCAGCCTTTCCTTACAAACGTACAATGAGCAGTTCTTC

J gene: TRBJ2-1
V gene: TRBV29-1
clone size: -
D gene: -
CDR3 length: 12
CDR3 protein: CSVGVSPYEQFF
CDR3 DNA: TGCAGCGTTGGTGTCTCCCCCTATGAGCAGTTCTTC

J gene: TRBJ2-7
V gene: TRBV28
clone size: -
D gene: TRBD2
CDR3 length: 17
CDR3 protein: CASSLFASGSRGYEQYF
CDR3 DNA: TGTGCCAGCAGTTTATTTGCTAGCGGGAGCCGGGGTTACGAGCAGTACTTC

J gene: TRBJ2-7
V gene: TRBV7-2
clone size: -
D gene: -
CDR3 length: 15
CDR3 protein: CASSPLVGSSYEQYF
CDR3 DNA: TGTGCCAGCAGCCCTTTGGTGGGGAGTTCCTACGAGCAGTACTTC